One and the same sample provided the 13 T cell receptor beta chains below, sequenced in a study of T cells after yellow fever vaccination. From the 5' RACE reads, TCRdb called clonotypes with MiXCR, one entry per CDR3 protein. The sample lists 250,000 or so distinct CDR3 sequences; roughly 7.2% were seen once. This specimen consisted of CD4+ T cells sorted from PBMCs, obtained 15 days after the yellow fever booster vaccination. The receptors stem from a man aged 25-40 years who received the YFV17D yellow fever vaccine.

A few counts support this clonotype. This rearrangement joins TRBV29-1 to TRBJ2-5; TRBD2 matches 7 bases. The CDR3 spans 14 residues. Trimming removed 6 bases from V and 5 bases from J; junction bases left unmatched: 12. Per the germline V gene, CDR1 is SQVTM and CDR2 is ANQGSEA. In DNA, the CDR3 is TGCAGCGTCGCGCCGGGGGGAGGTTATGAGACCCAGTACTTC. Encoded protein: CSVAPGGGYETQYF.

This clonotype came up many times. CDR3 bases: TGCAGTGCTAGAGATCGACGGCGCACGAGCACAGATACGCAGTATTTT. Translation: CSARDRRRTSTDTQYF. The rearrangement links TRBV20-1 to TRBJ2-3; no reliable D call. The CDR3 has 16 amino acids. V was shortened by 0 bases and J by 0 bases, with 13 bases between the two germline ends. Germline V lookup: CDR1 DFQATT, CDR2 SNEGSKA (reference sequence).

This clonotype was detected a few times. The chain has TRBV20-1 and TRBJ2-1; 8 nucleotides align to TRBD2. V was pared by 6 bases and J by 9 bases, with 7 bases of the junction left unmatched. The CDR3 consists of 12 residues. Germline V gives CDR1 DFQATT, CDR2 SNEGSKA (reference sequence). This CDR3 reads CSAPTSGSEQFF. In DNA, the CDR3 is TGCAGTGCACCAACTAGCGGTAGTGAGCAGTTCTTC.

This clonotype was counted many times. CDR3 sequence (DNA): TGCAGTGGCCGTTCGGGGGTTTACGTTGAGCAGTTCTTC. Translated: CSGRSGVYVEQFF. The chain carries TRBV20-1 and TRBJ2-1; maybe TRBD2 (6 bases). The CDR3 contains 13 residues. The V gene's germline CDR1 is DFQATT and CDR2 SNEGSKA (reference sequence). V lost 7 bases, J lost 9 bases, and 19 bases lay in between.

Details on this clonotype: An end of the junction differs from the germline gene, which may be a read error. This chain connects TRBV7-2 to TRBJ2-1; D is unclear. Germline values: CDR1 SGHTA, CDR2 FQGNSA. The CDR3 has 16 residues. The CDR3 is CASSLAPRGSYNVQFF. CDR3 sequence (DNA): TGTGCCAGCAGCTTAGCGCCGCGCGGATCCTACAATGTGCAGTTCTTC.

The chain carries TRBV20-1 and TRBJ2-6; 10 nucleotides align to TRBD2. The V and J ends lost 2 bases and 1 base, in that order; junction bases with no gene match: 2. CDR1 and CDR2 from the germline V gene are DFQATT and SNEGSKA (reference sequence). The CDR3 has 16 amino acids. For the CDR3, the DNA is TGCAGTGCTAGATCTAGCGGGAGTTCTGGGGCCAACGTCCTGACTTTC. It is translated as CSARSSGSSGANVLTF.

CDR3 protein: CASSPLAEQETQYF. The CDR3 DNA reads TGTGCCAGCAGCCCTCTAGCGGAGCAAGAGACCCAGTACTTC. The rearrangement joins TRBV7-9 to TRBJ2-5, with TRBD2 matching over 7 bases. V trimming: 5 bases; J trimming: 2 bases; junction bases outside the gene matches: 5. Germline-derived CDR1 and CDR2 are SEHNR and FQNEAQ (reference sequence). The CDR3 spans 14 residues.

There are many counts of this clonotype. V gene TRBV5-1 combines with J gene TRBJ2-1; D perhaps matches TRBD2 (6 bases). The CDR3 is 15 residues long. V was cut by 4 bases and J by 2 bases, with 13 bases left in between. Germline V gene sequence: CDR1 SGHRS, CDR2 YFSETQ. CDR3 region: CASSRWGGAYNEQFF. In DNA, the CDR3 is TGCGCCAGCAGCCGTTGGGGAGGAGCCTACAATGAGCAGTTCTTC.

This clonotype was seen a few times. The gene calls are TRBV18 and TRBJ2-1; D is uncertain. Trimming left V 4 bases short and J 4 bases short, with 17 bases between. This CDR3 comprises 16 residues. Germline values: CDR1 KGHSH, CDR2 LQKENI. The CDR3 region has the DNA TGTGCCAGCTCACTCCCCGGCTTAATTCTTTACAATGAGCAGTTCTTC. Protein product: CASSLPGLILYNEQFF.

This clonotype was observed many times. The rearrangement uses TRBV7-2 and TRBJ2-3; D may be TRBD2 (6 bases). Germline CDR1 reads SGHTA; CDR2 reads FQGNSA. V was clipped by 5 bases and J by 0 bases, with 9 bases between them. CDR3 length: 14 amino acids. DNA for the CDR3: TGTGCCAGCAGCACGGGAGTTAGCACAGATACGCAGTATTTT. Its protein product is CASSTGVSTDTQYF.

This clonotype was detected only a few times. The chain combines TRBV20-1 with TRBJ2-7; the match to TRBD1 covers 8 bases. V trimming: 4 bases; J trimming: 3 bases; junction bases outside the gene matches: 5. The germline CDR1 and CDR2 sequences are DFQATT and SNEGSKA (reference sequence). This CDR3 spans 13 amino acids. For the CDR3, the DNA is TGCAGTGCTAATAGACAGGGGTTCTACGAGCAGTACTTC. This gives the protein CSANRQGFYEQYF.

This clonotype was recorded many times. The CDR3 reads CASSRIPGGSGNNEQFF. The CDR3, as DNA: TGTGCCAGCAGCCGAATCCCTGGCGGGAGTGGGAACAATGAGCAGTTCTTC. This chain links TRBV14 with TRBJ2-1; 7 bases agree with TRBD2. After removal of 4 bases from V and 5 bases from J, the junction contained 14 bases not matched to a gene. The CDR3 has 17 amino acids. The germline gives CDR1 SGHDN, CDR2 FVKESK.

In this sample, this clonotype turned up many times. The chain links TRBV5-5 to TRBJ2-1; 11 bases align to TRBD1. Germline CDR1 SGHKS, CDR2 YYEKEE (reference sequence). V gave up 4 bases and J gave up 2 bases; unmatched junction bases: 2. The CDR3 has 15 residues. The CDR3 spells CASSKGQGAYNEQFF. In DNA, the CDR3 is TGTGCCAGCAGCAAGGGACAGGGGGCCTACAATGAGCAGTTCTTC. The whole variable domain, remainder taken from reference TRBV5-5 and TRBJ2-1, is DAGVTQSPTHLIKTRGQQVTLRCSPISGHKSVSWYQQVLGQGPQFIFQYYEKEERGRGNFPDRFSARQFPNYSSELNVNALLLGDSALYLCASSKGQGAYNEQFFGPGTRLTVL.